This T cell receptor (beta chain) stems from a study of CD8 T cells in Susac syndrome. Germline V CDR1 and CDR2: MNHEY, SVGAGI. This CDR3 comprises 14 residues. Germline trimming cut 6 bases from V and 7 bases from J; bases unmatched to any gene: 9. Reverse transcription of about 0.5 to 1 ug RNA used random hexamers. TCRdb reprocessed the immunoSEQ multiplex PCR reads via MiXCR and lists one record per CDR3 protein. The profile covers 200,000 to 250,000 distinct CDR3 sequences, with approximately 92% appearing a single time and around 0.072% taken by the ten largest. Negative isolation was used for CD8+ and CD4+ T cells, and FACS enrichment was applied to TEMRA cells.

The source is a human donor with multiple sclerosis. Specimen: CD4+ T cells from PBMCs. The V call is TRBV6-5, the J call TRBJ1-2; 9 bases are a match to TRBD1. CDR3 DNA sequence: TGTGCCAGCAGCCGTACCGGGACAGGGTTTGGCTACACCTTC. Encoded protein: CASSRTGTGFGYTF.